These T cell receptor beta chains were read from a single sample in a study of cytotoxic CD8 clonotypes in ibrutinib-treated CLL. The protocol was immunoSEQ multiplex PCR, while the TCRdb copy is restricted to in-frame clones and leaves out a portion. Found here are 45,000 to 70,000 clones, 56% of them singletons; the top ten hold around 20%. The sequenced sample was PBMCs, obtained after 24 months of ibrutinib treatment. These receptors all come from a human donor with chronic lymphocytic leukemia. The CDR3 runs from the conserved cysteine through the conserved F or W. The order of the fields is CDR3 DNA, CDR3 protein, D gene, J gene, V gene, clone size. The D gene is left open where the match is weak. Some rows have no size entry. The others give once, few or many, or a class for an expanded clone.

TGTGCCAGCAGGATTACAGGGGGACAGCCCCAGCATTTT,CASRITGGQPQHF,TRBD1,TRBJ1-5,TRBV5-8,many
TGTGCCAGCAGTCCAGGGGGCTTCGCGAACACCGGGGAGCTGTTTTTT,CASSPGGFANTGELFF,TRBD1,TRBJ2-2,TRBV25-1,-
TGTGCCAGCAGTTACTGGGGAGGGTACCAAGAGACCCAGTACTTC,CASSYWGGYQETQYF,TRBD2,TRBJ2-5,TRBV6-5,once
TGCGCCAGCAGCGCGGACGGCCGATCCAATTCACCCCTCCACTTT,CASSADGRSNSPLHF,-,TRBJ1-6,TRBV5-1,few
TGTGCCAGCAGCCCGGGACAGGGGGCGTCTAGCACAGATACGCAGTATTTT,CASSPGQGASSTDTQYF,TRBD1,TRBJ2-3,TRBV7-9,few
TGTGCTAGTGGGCCGATGGTGAACACTGAAGCTTTCTTT,CASGPMVNTEAFF,-,TRBJ1-1,TRBV12-5,-
TGTGCCTGGAGCCTTACAGGGACCGGGGAGCTGTTTTTT,CAWSLTGTGELFF,-,TRBJ2-2,TRBV30,once
TGTGCCAGCAGCTTCAAGCGCGACAATGAGCAGTTCTTC,CASSFKRDNEQFF,-,TRBJ2-1,TRBV7-8,-
TGTGCCAGTAGTATCTCCGTTTATGGCTACACCTTC,CASSISVYGYTF,-,TRBJ1-2,TRBV19,-
TGTGCCAGCAGCTTAGCCCAGGGGGCCGGCAATCAGCCCCAGCATTTT,CASSLAQGAGNQPQHF,TRBD1,TRBJ1-5,TRBV7-8,many
TGTGCCAGCAGCTTAGTGGATACGCAGTATTTT,CASSLVDTQYF,-,TRBJ2-3,TRBV7-2,many
TGTGCCAGCCTGGACAACCCGTATGGCGGCTACACCTTC,CASLDNPYGGYTF,-,TRBJ1-2,TRBV6-1,-
TGTGCCAGCAGTTACTTCCCTCCCCGGGGGAAACTGTTTTTT,CASSYFPPRGKLFF,-,TRBJ1-4,TRBV6-5,once
TGTGCCAGCAGTTACCCCGGGGGGGAGCAGTTCTTC,CASSYPGGEQFF,TRBD2,TRBJ2-1,TRBV6-6,-
TGCAGCGTTGGGGGATATGAAAAACTGTTTTTT,CSVGGYEKLFF,-,TRBJ1-4,TRBV29-1,few
TGTGCCAGCTCACCATCGACAGGGGGCCGGTACAATGAGCAGTTCTTC,CASSPSTGGRYNEQFF,TRBD1,TRBJ2-1,TRBV18,-
TGTGCCAGCGGAGGGCCTGGGGCCAACGTCCTGACTTTC,CASGGPGANVLTF,-,TRBJ2-6,TRBV9,-
TGTGCCAGCAGTTTTACTACAGGGTACTGGAGCAATCAGCCCCAGCATTTT,CASSFTTGYWSNQPQHF,-,TRBJ1-5,TRBV28,-
TGTGCCAGCTCGCGGACAGGATCGAACACCGGGGAGCTGTTTTTT,CASSRTGSNTGELFF,TRBD1,TRBJ2-2,TRBV18,-
TGTGCCAGTAGTACGACACGGGGATTGGGCAACTCTGAAGCTTTCTTT,CASSTTRGLGNSEAFF,-,TRBJ1-1,TRBV19,-
TGTGCAAGTCGCAAGAGCTTTAGCTATAGCACAGATACGCAGTATTTT,CASRKSFSYSTDTQYF,-,TRBJ2-3,TRBV12-2,-
TGTGCCAGCAGCCCAATCATGGGCACAGATACGCAGTATTTT,CASSPIMGTDTQYF,-,TRBJ2-3,TRBV7-8,few
TGTGCCAGCAGTTCACCAGGGTTAGGGGGGACCGGGGAGCTGTTTTTT,CASSSPGLGGTGELFF,-,TRBJ2-2,TRBV28,-
TGTGCCAGCTCCCGACAGGGGAATAGCAATCAGCCCCAGCATTTT,CASSRQGNSNQPQHF,TRBD1,TRBJ1-5,TRBV18,-
TGTGCCAGCCGTGGACCGCAGGGATATAGCAATCAGCCCCAGCATTTT,CASRGPQGYSNQPQHF,-,TRBJ1-5,TRBV2,many
TGTGCCAGCAGTGAATATCCCGGTGGGTCCTACGAGCAGTACTTC,CASSEYPGGSYEQYF,-,TRBJ2-7,TRBV25-1,-
TGTGCCAGCAGCGCCGGGAGTGGCTCCTACAATGAGCAGTTCTTC,CASSAGSGSYNEQFF,-,TRBJ2-1,TRBV9,many
TGTGCCAGCAGCGAACGGGACAGGGTCCTCTCATACTTC,CASSERDRVLSYF,TRBD1,TRBJ1-2,TRBV28,-
TGTGCCAGCAGTCGACTAGCGGGGACCTACAATGAGCAGTTCTTC,CASSRLAGTYNEQFF,TRBD2,TRBJ2-1,TRBV6-6,-
TGTGCCAGCAGCTCCCGGGACGAGCAGTTCTTC,CASSSRDEQFF,-,TRBJ2-1,TRBV7-9,-
TGTGCCAGCACCTTTGAACCGGGACTATACACCGGGGAGCTGTTTTTT,CASTFEPGLYTGELFF,TRBD2,TRBJ2-2,TRBV7-6,many
TGTGCCTGGGCGGGACGGAACACTGAAGCTTTCTTT,CAWAGRNTEAFF,-,TRBJ1-1,TRBV30,once
TGTGCCAGCAGTTTAAACTCGGGAGGTTACGGCTACACCTTC,CASSLNSGGYGYTF,-,TRBJ1-2,TRBV27,-
TGTGCCAGCGCGGGCAGAAACACTGAAGCTTTCTTT,CASAGRNTEAFF,-,TRBJ1-1,TRBV28,once
TGTGCCACCTCCCTTCTACCGGACATCCAATATAATTCACCCCTCCACTTT,CATSLLPDIQYNSPLHF,-,TRBJ1-6,TRBV7-9,many
TGTGCCAGCAGCCCTGGACTAGCGGGAGTGGGTAATGAGCAGTTCTTC,CASSPGLAGVGNEQFF,TRBD2,TRBJ2-1,TRBV7-2,many
TGTGCCAGCAGCCCTGGGACAGTATTCACCGGGGAGCTGTTTTTT,CASSPGTVFTGELFF,TRBD1,TRBJ2-2,TRBV7-7,few
TGTGCCAGCAGCTTGGAGGTGCCAGGGGGCGGCGAGCAGTACTTC,CASSLEVPGGGEQYF,TRBD1,TRBJ2-7,TRBV5-4,-
TGTGCCAGCGGGCTAGCCTACCAGCCTGAGCAGTTCTTC,CASGLAYQPEQFF,-,TRBJ2-1,TRBV27,-
TGTGCCAGCAGACAGGGTGGCACTGAAGCTTTCTTT,CASRQGGTEAFF,-,TRBJ1-1,TRBV6-4,-
TGTGCCAGCATGGGACTAGCGGCCCCCAAGTTCTTC,CASMGLAAPKFF,TRBD2,TRBJ2-1,TRBV2,once
TGCGCCAGCAGCCCTATTGGAAGAGACTATGGCTACACCTTC,CASSPIGRDYGYTF,-,TRBJ1-2,TRBV5-1,few
TGTGCCAGCACGCAGGGACACAGCACAGATACGCAGTATTTT,CASTQGHSTDTQYF,-,TRBJ2-3,TRBV25-1,-
TGTGCCAGCAGTCGACTTGGACAGGTCTACGAGCAGTACTTC,CASSRLGQVYEQYF,TRBD1,TRBJ2-7,TRBV28,-
TGTGCCAGCGTAAGCTTAGTCCTTACAGGGGCGACGGCTTACGAGCAGTACTTC,CASVSLVLTGATAYEQYF,TRBD1,TRBJ2-7,TRBV7-2,-